This TCR beta chain appears in the sequencing data of a study of cytomegalovirus exposure and HLA in healthy donors. In the PCR, 60 Vbeta and 13 Jbeta primers were used. TCRdb keeps only in-frame clones here, not all; method: immunoSEQ multiplex PCR. This sample's table has 95,000 to 150,000 clones. Sequenced: PBMCs. The TCR originated in a man aged 35 to 55 in good health and CMV-seronegative.

CDR3 DNA: TGTGCCAGCTCACCTCTAGGTGGGACAATCCATGGCTACACCTTC. This gives the protein CASSPLGGTIHGYTF. This sequence joins TRBV18 and TRBJ1-2; maybe TRBD1 (6 bases). Germline values: CDR1 KGHSH, CDR2 LQKENI. Trimming removed 3 bases from V and 6 bases from J, with 17 bases in between. The CDR3 covers 15 residues.